This T cell receptor beta chain was captured by sequencing in a study of blood T cell repertoires in COVID-19. Study as a whole: From the United States, Italy and Spain came samples of acute and convalescent COVID-19. Nucleic acid was either cDNA or gDNA, and it came from T cells, B-cell-depleted T cells, or PBMCs.

In the authors' workflow: Researchers report that nucleated cell counts were estimated from reference gene primer amplification. Some clones are missing from TCRdb's copy, which holds only in-frame ones; the method was immunoSEQ multiplex PCR. V, J and clone size are those of that table, while D and trimming were read from the DNA. Found here are about 100,000 clones, about 86% of them singletons; the top ten hold under 2%. Trimming cost V 5 bases and J 6 bases; bases outside gene matches: 6. This CDR3 is built from 14 residues. Germline CDR1 is SGHTA and CDR2 is FQGTGA. The chain joins TRBV7-3 to TRBJ1-2, with 10 bases identical to TRBD1. The clonotype was recovered from a man aged 80 or over with acute or convalescent COVID-19. The sample taken for sequencing was peripheral blood. CDR3 in DNA: TGTGCCAGCAGCCTCGGGGGACAGGGGAATGGCTACACCTTC. Translation: CASSLGGQGNGYTF. Full variable domain (rest looked up from reference TRBV7-3 and TRBJ1-2): GAGVSQTPSNKVTEKGKYVELRCDPISGHTALYWYRQSLGQGPEFLIYFQGTGAADDSGLPNDRFFAVRPEGSVSTLKIQRTERGDSAVYLCASSLGGQGNGYTFGSGTRLTVV.